Listed here are 24 T cell receptor beta chains from one sample, sequenced in a study of beta chain features in type 1 diabetes. Isolated RNA was reverse transcribed in full, so expressed TCRB transcripts were sequenced. TCRdb keeps only in-frame clones here, not all; method: immunoSEQ multiplex PCR. The table shows about 240,000 clones, with about 26% occurring only once. The sequencing input was central memory CD4+ T cells from blood. These receptors were collected from a man aged 30 to 39 in good health.

This clone was counted between two and nine times. The chain employs TRBV5-1 and TRBJ2-7, with 11 positions matching TRBD2. The CDR3 sequence is 15 residues long. The germline gives CDR1 SGHRS, CDR2 YFSETQ. Trimming took 5 bases from V and 1 from J; bases not matched to a gene: 5. CDR3 bases: TGCGCCAGCAGGTCAACTAGCGGGGGTTCCTACGAGCAGTACTTC. This sequence encodes CASRSTSGGSYEQYF.

To note about this clone: This may stem from a read error, because a much larger clone lies one nucleotide away. The J gene is TRBJ2-7, the V gene TRBV29-1; TRBD1 matches at 8 bases. Germline V lookup: CDR1 SQVTM, CDR2 ANQGSEA. The CDR3 has 18 residues. V gave up 7 bases and J gave up 4 bases; unmatched junction bases: 24. The CDR3: CSGAKLDRGIPPRYEQYF. CDR3 nucleotide sequence: TGCAGCGGCGCGAAGCTAGACAGGGGAATCCCTCCTAGGTACGAGCAGTACTTC.

This clone was seen a handful of times. The chain joins TRBV30 to TRBJ1-5, with 8 bases fitting TRBD1. Germline V gene lookup returns CDR1 GTSNPN and CDR2 SVGIG (reference sequence). The CDR3 sequence is 13 residues long. V shed 5 bases and J 5 bases; nucleotides not matched to a gene: 5. The CDR3 DNA reads as TGTGCCTGGTCGGACAGGGACGATCAGCCCCAGCATTTT. Translating gives CAWSDRDDQPQHF.

This clone was counted only a few times. The CDR3 DNA follows: TGCAGCGTTATCAAGGGGGGGGAGACCCAGTACTTC. Its translation is CSVIKGGETQYF. The rearrangement links TRBV29-1 to TRBJ2-5; D might be TRBD2 (7 bases). V lost 5 bases and J lost 5, with 12 bases in between. Germline V gene data show CDR1 as SQVTM and CDR2 as ANQGSEA. This CDR3 has 12 amino acids.

The chain recombines TRBV18 with TRBJ1-2, with D possibly being TRBD1 (5 bases). The CDR3 is 15 residues long. In germline, CDR1 is KGHSH, CDR2 LQKENI. Trimming took 3 bases from V and 0 from J, leaving 11 bases between them. The CDR3 spells CASSPTTDANYGYTF. The CDR3 coding sequence is TGTGCCAGCTCACCGACGACAGACGCTAACTATGGCTACACCTTC. Full variable domain (outside the CDR3, taken from reference TRBV18 and TRBJ1-2): NAGVMQNPRHLVRRRGQEARLRCSPMKGHSHVYWYRQLPEEGLKFMVYLQKENIIDESGMPKERFSAEFPKEGPSILRIQQVVRGDSAAYFCASSPTTDANYGYTFGSGTRLTVV.

The CDR3 reads CASSFRQGPFSGANVLTF. The CDR3 DNA reads TGTGCCAGCAGCTTCCGACAGGGGCCCTTCTCTGGGGCCAACGTCCTGACTTTC. The chain links TRBV14 to TRBJ2-6; 8 nucleotides align to TRBD1. The CDR3 consists of 18 residues. The germline CDR1 and CDR2 sequences are SGHDN and FVKESK. The V gene end was trimmed by 5 bases and the J gene end by 0 bases; junction bases not matched to a gene: 9.

The table lists this clone with many counts. The chain employs TRBV7-2 and TRBJ1-1; the D is unclear. The ends were cut back, 2 bases at V and 0 bases at J, with 10 bases in the middle. The CDR3 has 15 residues. Germline V gene lookup returns CDR1 SGHTA and CDR2 FQGNSA. The CDR3 DNA sequence: TGTGCCAGCAGCTTATATCCGGGGATGAACACTGAAGCTTTCTTT. This encodes CASSLYPGMNTEAFF.

This clone was observed a few times. The chain uses TRBV18 and TRBJ2-1, with 9 bases matching TRBD2. The germline CDR1 and CDR2 sequences are KGHSH and LQKENI. The CDR3 consists of 15 residues. Trimming took 8 bases from V and 3 from J; bases not matched to a gene: 8. The CDR3 reads CASSTSGSDYNEQFF. The CDR3 DNA sequence: TGTGCCAGCAGCACTAGCGGGTCAGACTACAATGAGCAGTTCTTC.

This clone was detected only a few times. V usage is TRBV11-2 and J usage is TRBJ2-7; 10 bases fit TRBD2. Germline CDR1 SGHAT, CDR2 FQNNGV. The CDR3 has 15 amino acids. Germline trimming cut 5 bases from V and 2 bases from J; bases unmatched to any gene: 6. The CDR3 DNA is TGTGCCAGCAGCGTACTAGCGGGAACCACCTACGAGCAGTACTTC. Protein: CASSVLAGTTYEQYF.

This clone was recorded a few times. The CDR3 DNA is TGTGCCAGCAGCATATTAGGCGGGGGGGATACGCAGTATTTT. This gives the protein CASSILGGGDTQYF. V is TRBV7-2 and J is TRBJ2-3; 8 nucleotides agree with TRBD2. The V gene end was trimmed by 5 bases and the J gene end by 6 bases; junction bases not matched to a gene: 7. There are 14 residues in the CDR3. In germline, CDR1 is SGHTA, CDR2 FQGNSA.

In this sample, this clone turned up many times. The CDR3 nucleotides read TGCGCCAGCAGCCAAGGGGTAGCGGGCTTACTATACAATGAGCAGTTCTTC. Encoded protein: CASSQGVAGLLYNEQFF. V gene TRBV4-1 combines with J gene TRBJ2-1, with 7 bases fitting TRBD2. V lost 1 base and J lost 4; bases outside the gene matches: 10. The length of the CDR3 is 17 residues. Germline values: CDR1 MGHRA, CDR2 YSYEKL.

The V call is TRBV7-9, the J call TRBJ1-2, with TRBD1 matching over 7 bases. Germline V lookup: CDR1 SEHNR, CDR2 FQNEAQ (reference sequence). The CDR3 has 13 residues. The V gene end was trimmed by 4 bases and the J gene end by 8 bases; junction bases not matched to a gene: 7. The CDR3 loop is CASSSRQGGGYTF. CDR3 sequence (DNA): TGTGCCAGCAGCTCTCGACAGGGCGGCGGCTACACCTTC.

The chain is built from TRBV5-1 and TRBJ1-2; TRBD1 matches 7 bases. The junction had 9 bases not matched to a gene; V was cut back by 9 bases and J by 4 bases. The CDR3 covers 13 residues. CDR1 and CDR2 (germline): SGHRS, YFSETQ. CDR3 bases: TGCGCCATAAAGGACAGGCCCTTCTATGGCTACACCTTC. Its translation: CAIKDRPFYGYTF.

The V call is TRBV5-1, the J call TRBJ2-2; 7 bases align to TRBD1. V shed 4 bases, J shed 3 bases, and the junction held 6 bases outside the gene matches. From germline, CDR1 is SGHRS and CDR2 YFSETQ. The CDR3 spans 15 residues. The CDR3 bases are TGCGCCAGCAGCAACGACAGGGAATACACCGGGGAGCTGTTTTTT. Its translation is CASSNDREYTGELFF.

J is TRBJ1-1 and V is TRBV5-1, with TRBD1 matching 12 bases. Unmatched junction bases numbered 6, after V lost 4 bases and J lost 2 bases. Germline values: CDR1 SGHRS, CDR2 YFSETQ. This CDR3 has 16 residues. The CDR3 protein is CASSLGQGAINTEAFF. CDR3 nucleotide sequence: TGCGCCAGCAGCCTGGGACAGGGGGCGATAAACACTGAAGCTTTCTTT.

The chain links TRBV29-1 to TRBJ1-1; D ambiguous. This CDR3 contains 12 residues. Germline V gives CDR1 SQVTM, CDR2 ANQGSEA. Trimming cost V 4 bases and J 3 bases, with 9 bases left between them. The CDR3 coding sequence is TGCAGCGTTGCGCACCAGCACACTGAAGCTTTCTTT. Translation gives CSVAHQHTEAFF.

The V call is TRBV5-1, the J call TRBJ2-7; 7 nucleotides agree with TRBD1. V gave up 5 bases and J gave up 6 bases; unmatched junction bases: 8. The CDR3 sequence is 13 residues long. The germline V gene has CDR1 SGHRS and CDR2 YFSETQ. CDR3 sequence (DNA): TGCGCCAGCAGATCGCTGACAGGGACCGAGCAGTACTTC. As protein: CASRSLTGTEQYF.

The rearrangement uses TRBV19 and TRBJ2-1, with 7 nucleotides matching TRBD2. Germline V gives CDR1 LNHDA, CDR2 SQIVND (reference sequence). This CDR3 has 14 residues. V lost 7 bases and J lost 0; bases outside the gene matches: 3. The CDR3 DNA sequence: TGTGCCAGTAAGGGCGGGAGCTCCTACAATGAGCAGTTCTTC. This gives the protein CASKGGSSYNEQFF.

This clone was detected a few times. The chain carries TRBV30 and TRBJ2-3; 14 bases align to TRBD2. Germline loops: CDR1 GTSNPN, CDR2 SVGIG (reference sequence). Trimming took 0 bases from V and 2 from J; bases not matched to a gene: 16. The CDR3 extends over 21 amino acids. The CDR3 nucleotides are TGTGCCTGGAGTGTACTACGTGGACTAGCGGGAGGTCCTCCCAACACAGATACGCAGTATTTT. Amino acid sequence: CAWSVLRGLAGGPPNTDTQYF. Full variable domain (missing parts from reference TRBV30 and TRBJ2-3): SQTIHQWPATLVQPVGSPLSLECTVEGTSNPNLYWYRQAAGRGLQLLFYSVGIGQISSEVPQNLSASRPQDRQFILSSKKLLLSDSGFYLCAWSVLRGLAGGPPNTDTQYFGPGTRLTVL.

Of note for this clone: A single base is all that separates this from a far larger clone, so a read error is likely. The rearrangement uses TRBV10-3 and TRBJ2-1; 7 positions match TRBD2. The germline gives CDR1 ENHRY, CDR2 SYGVKD. This CDR3 contains 15 residues. The CDR3 region is CAIRESMREMHEQFF. DNA of the CDR3: TGTGCCATCCGTGAGTCGATGCGGGAGATGCATGAGCAGTTCTTC.

The rearrangement links TRBV30 to TRBJ1-4; D unclear. CDR1 is GTSNPN, CDR2 SVGIG, per germline (reference sequence). V was pared by 5 bases and J by 4 bases, with 14 bases between. CDR3 length equals 14 residues. As DNA, the CDR3 is TGTGCCTGGTCCCGCGGGAGGGTTAATGAAAAACTGTTTTTT. It specifies CAWSRGRVNEKLFF.

The rearrangement uses TRBV19 and TRBJ2-2; TRBD2 might be the D (6 bases). Germline V gives CDR1 LNHDA, CDR2 SQIVND (reference sequence). The CDR3 is 13 residues long. Trimming shortened V by 9 bases and J by 9 bases, and 17 bases separated the two germline ends. The CDR3 DNA sequence: TGTGCCAGAGTCCGGGACTCCAACCGGGAGCTGTTTTTT. Protein: CARVRDSNRELFF.

The chain recombines TRBV15 with TRBJ2-1, with TRBD2 matching over 7 bases. The CDR3 spans 14 residues. After removal of 0 bases from V and 10 bases from J, the junction contained 6 bases not matched to a gene. The V gene's germline CDR1 is LNHNV and CDR2 YYDKDF (reference sequence). Here the CDR3 DNA reads TGTGCCACCAGCAGAGACTTAGGGAGGGAGGAGCAGTTCTTC. Its protein product is CATSRDLGREEQFF.

This clone showed up just a few times. The chain uses TRBV6-6 and TRBJ2-3, with D hard to call. This CDR3 spans 12 amino acids. Germline V lookup: CDR1 MNHNY, CDR2 SVGAGI (reference sequence). The V end lost 0 bases, the J end lost 6 bases, and 4 bases lay between the germline ends. The chain's CDR3 is CASSYSYDTQYF. CDR3 DNA sequence: TGTGCCAGCAGTTACTCATACGATACGCAGTATTTT.